The 18 T cell receptor beta chains presented below share a single source sample, sequenced in a study of blood T cell repertoires in COVID-19. The repertoire was sequenced with immunoSEQ multiplex PCR; TCRdb's copy has only in-frame clones and lacks some. The sample lists 140,000 or so clones; 65% to 85% were seen once. Sequencing was carried out using peripheral blood. Every receptor here comes from a man aged 45-65 years with active or convalescent COVID-19.

The V call is TRBV19, the J call TRBJ1-5; D not certain. CDR3 length equals 14 residues. The V gene lost 5 bases and the J gene lost 6 bases, with 14 bases spanning the gap. The germline V gene has CDR1 LNHDA and CDR2 SQIVND (reference sequence). In nucleotides, the CDR3 is TGTGCCAGTAGTCCAACAGCGGACGCTCAGCCCCAGCATTTT. The encoded protein is CASSPTADAQPQHF.

The J gene is TRBJ2-1, the V gene TRBV2, with 9 bases lining up with TRBD1. V lost 7 bases to trimming and J lost 7 bases; unmatched junction nucleotides: 11. From germline, CDR1 is SNHLY and CDR2 FYNNEI. This CDR3 is 15 amino acids long. CDR3 residues: CASTRRDRVGNEQFF. CDR3 sequence (DNA): TGTGCCAGCACGAGAAGGGACAGGGTAGGGAATGAGCAGTTCTTC.

This chain uses TRBV2 with TRBJ1-2, with 7 bases lining up with TRBD1. CDR1 is SNHLY and CDR2 is FYNNEI in the germline V gene. J lost 5 bases, V lost 7 bases, and 13 bases had no gene match. The CDR3 contains 15 residues. CDR3 sequence reads: CASMLTTGNIYGYTF. CDR3 bases: TGTGCCAGCATGCTGACGACAGGGAATATTTATGGCTACACCTTC.

This rearrangement joins TRBV7-3 to TRBJ2-7; 9 nucleotides align to TRBD2. The J segment lost 4 bases and the V segment lost 4 bases, leaving 8 bases of the junction unmatched. The CDR3 consists of 15 residues. Germline V gene lookup returns CDR1 SGHTA and CDR2 FQGTGA. CDR3: CASSSASGRQYEQYF. The CDR3 region has the DNA TGTGCCAGCAGCTCGGCGAGCGGGAGGCAGTACGAGCAGTACTTC.

The genes are TRBV30 and TRBJ2-7; 9 bases map to TRBD1. The trim removed 6 bases at V and 3 bases at J, leaving 6 bases unmatched. The CDR3 runs 13 residues. CDR1 is GTSNPN, CDR2 SVGIG, per germline (reference sequence). Written as DNA, the CDR3 is TGTGCCTGCGAACAGGGGGCGGTCTACGAGCAGTACTTC. Translated: CACEQGAVYEQYF.

This clone has just a few counts. The V and J genes are TRBV19 and TRBJ2-1, with 8 bases lining up with TRBD2. The CDR3 extends over 14 amino acids. The germline V gene encodes CDR1 LNHDA and CDR2 SQIVND (reference sequence). The junction had 7 bases not matched to a gene; V was cut back by 5 bases and J by 7 bases. The CDR3 loop reads CASSDGRAGNEQFF. The DNA of the CDR3 is TGTGCCAGTAGTGACGGGAGGGCCGGAAATGAGCAGTTCTTC. Drawing the rest from reference TRBV19 and TRBJ2-1, the complete variable domain is DGGITQSPKYLFRKEGQNVTLSCEQNLNHDAMYWYRQDPGQGLRLIYYSQIVNDFQKGDIAEGYSVSREKKESFPLTVTSAQKNPTAFYLCASSDGRAGNEQFFGPGTRLTVL.

This sequence joins TRBV28 and TRBJ1-6, with D possibly being TRBD1 (5 bases). CDR1 is MDHEN and CDR2 is SYDVKM in the germline V gene. The ends were cut back, 6 bases at V and 7 bases at J, with 16 bases in the middle. This CDR3 spans 15 amino acids. The CDR3 is CASSRGLLPNSPLHF. The CDR3 nucleotides are TGTGCCAGCAGCCGGGGACTCCTACCGAATTCACCCCTCCACTTT. Looking up the rest from reference TRBV28 and TRBJ1-6 gives the full variable domain: DVKVTQSSRYLVKRTGEKVFLECVQDMDHENMFWYRQDPGLGLRLIYFSYDVKMKEKGDIPEGYSVSREKKERFSLILESASTNQTSMYLCASSRGLLPNSPLHFGNGTRLTVT.

This sequence joins TRBV28 and TRBJ1-3; 7 nucleotides line up with TRBD1. This CDR3 contains 13 residues. Germline CDR1 MDHEN, CDR2 SYDVKM. V lost 6 bases to trimming and J lost 4 bases; unmatched junction nucleotides: 3. The CDR3 spells CASRRGQGNTIYF. CDR3 bases: TGTGCCAGCAGGAGGGGGCAAGGAAACACCATATATTTT. The whole variable domain, remainder taken from reference TRBV28 and TRBJ1-3, is DVKVTQSSRYLVKRTGEKVFLECVQDMDHENMFWYRQDPGLGLRLIYFSYDVKMKEKGDIPEGYSVSREKKERFSLILESASTNQTSMYLCASRRGQGNTIYFGEGSWLTVV.

The chain combines TRBV28 with TRBJ2-1; TRBD2 is a possible D gene (6 bases). Trimming left V 5 bases short and J 0 bases short, with 14 bases between. Germline V CDR1 and CDR2: MDHEN, SYDVKM. The CDR3 consists of 16 residues. CDR3 coding DNA: TGTGCCAGCAGTATCCCCGGGAGTGTCTCCTACAATGAGCAGTTCTTC. Its protein is CASSIPGSVSYNEQFF.

The rearrangement joins TRBV19 to TRBJ2-7; TRBD1 aligns across 7 bases. Germline trimming cut 3 bases from V and 7 bases from J; bases unmatched to any gene: 12. This CDR3 has 15 residues. The germline CDR1 and CDR2 sequences are LNHDA and SQIVND (reference sequence). The CDR3 spells CASSISLGGLGEQYF. The CDR3 nucleotides read TGTGCCAGTAGTATCTCGCTAGGGGGCCTGGGGGAGCAGTACTTC. Full variable domain (missing parts from reference TRBV19 and TRBJ2-7): DGGITQSPKYLFRKEGQNVTLSCEQNLNHDAMYWYRQDPGQGLRLIYYSQIVNDFQKGDIAEGYSVSREKKESFPLTVTSAQKNPTAFYLCASSISLGGLGEQYFGPGTRLTVT.

The chain joins TRBV3-1 (or the pseudogene TRBV3-2) to TRBJ2-1; D is perhaps TRBD2 (6 bases). Trimming removed 5 bases at V and 4 bases at J, with 15 bases between. The CDR3 contains 15 residues. Germline CDR1 LGHDT, CDR2 YNNKEL (reference sequence). This chain's CDR3 is CASSVREYGYNEQFF. In DNA, the CDR3 is TGTGCCAGCAGCGTACGGGAGTATGGATACAATGAGCAGTTCTTC.

The chain combines TRBV6-5 with TRBJ2-7; 10 bases align to TRBD1. With 2 bases clipped from V and 6 bases from J, the junction kept 4 bases outside the gene matches. Germline-derived CDR1 and CDR2 are MNHEY and SVGAGI. This CDR3 has 14 amino acids. The CDR3 sequence is CASSYGTGAGEQYF. The CDR3 nucleotides read TGTGCCAGCAGTTACGGGACAGGGGCGGGCGAGCAGTACTTC.

The sample holds one count of this clone. The V gene is TRBV9, the J gene TRBJ2-7, with TRBD2 matching 13 bases. Germline V gives CDR1 SGDLS, CDR2 YYNGEE. V lost 5 bases and J lost 4; bases outside the gene matches: 6. This CDR3 is built from 15 residues. In DNA, the CDR3 is TGTGCCAGCAGTTTAACTAGCGGGAGGGCTTACGAGCAGTACTTC. Encoded protein: CASSLTSGRAYEQYF.

This chain links TRBV11-1 with TRBJ2-1; a weak D match, TRBD1 (5 bases). This CDR3 has 16 amino acids. Germline V gene data show CDR1 as SGHAT and CDR2 as FQDESV (reference sequence). V lost 3 bases and J 2 bases, leaving 14 bases between the germline ends. For the CDR3, the DNA is TGTGCCAGCAGCTTTGGGGCTCGCTCCACCTACAATGAGCAGTTCTTC. It encodes CASSFGARSTYNEQFF.

This clone has just a few counts. The chain employs TRBV7-3 and TRBJ1-1; no reliable D call. The germline V and J ends were trimmed by 5 bases and 0 bases, with 7 bases remaining between them. The CDR3 spans 13 residues. Germline CDR1 and CDR2: SGHTA and FQGTGA. CDR3 DNA: TGTGCCAGCAGCCCGGGGTTGAACACTGAAGCTTTCTTT. Translated, it gives CASSPGLNTEAFF.

This sequence joins TRBV27 and TRBJ1-5, with 9 bases lining up with TRBD1. V gave up 5 bases and J gave up 2 bases; unmatched junction bases: 4. Germline V gene sequence: CDR1 MNHEY, CDR2 SMNVEV (reference sequence). The CDR3 spans 15 residues. The CDR3 DNA reads TGTGCCAGCAGTGGACAGGGGTTACGCAATCAGCCCCAGCATTTT. It translates to CASSGQGLRNQPQHF.

V and J are TRBV24-1 and TRBJ1-5; the match to TRBD1 covers 8 bases. The CDR3 sequence is 15 residues long. The V segment lost 3 bases and the J segment 6 bases; nucleotides outside the gene matches: 6. Germline CDR1 KGHDR, CDR2 SFDVKD. The CDR3 sequence: CATSDPRQGSQPQHF. CDR3 nucleotides: TGTGCCACCAGTGATCCCCGACAGGGGAGTCAGCCCCAGCATTTT.

V and J are TRBV28 and TRBJ1-2; a possible D gene is TRBD1 (5 bases). Germline V gene sequence: CDR1 MDHEN, CDR2 SYDVKM. V dropped 3 bases and J dropped 5 bases, with 10 bases sitting between them. CDR3 size: 13 residues. The DNA of the CDR3 is TGTGCCAGCAGTTTGATCAGGGATTATGGCTACACCTTC. Its translation is CASSLIRDYGYTF.